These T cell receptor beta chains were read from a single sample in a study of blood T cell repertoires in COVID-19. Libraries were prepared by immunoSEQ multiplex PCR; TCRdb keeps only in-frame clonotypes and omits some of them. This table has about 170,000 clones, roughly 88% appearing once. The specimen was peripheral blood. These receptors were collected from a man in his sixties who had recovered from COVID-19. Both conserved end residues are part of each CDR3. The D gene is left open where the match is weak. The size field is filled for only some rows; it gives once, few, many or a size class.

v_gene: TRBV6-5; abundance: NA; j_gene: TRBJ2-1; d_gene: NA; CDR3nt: TGTGCCAGCAGTCCTTACGTCGCGTCCCGCAATGAGCAGTTCTTC; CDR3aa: CASSPYVASRNEQFF
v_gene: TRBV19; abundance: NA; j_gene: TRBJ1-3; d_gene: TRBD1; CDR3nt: TGTGCCAGTAGTATTGTGGCAGGGGGAGGCCGAACCTCTGGAAACACCATATATTTT; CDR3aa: CASSIVAGGGRTSGNTIYF
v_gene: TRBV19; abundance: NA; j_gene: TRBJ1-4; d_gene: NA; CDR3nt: TGTGCCAGTAGTATCGGGGGGACCTCTAATGAAAAACTGTTTTTT; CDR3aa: CASSIGGTSNEKLFF
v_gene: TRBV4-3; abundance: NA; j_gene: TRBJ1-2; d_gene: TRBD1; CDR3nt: TGCGCCAGCAGCCAAGGGCAGGGGGCGGGTGGCTACACCTTC; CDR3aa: CASSQGQGAGGYTF
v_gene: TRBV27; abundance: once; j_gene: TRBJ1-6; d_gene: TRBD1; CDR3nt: TGTGCCAGCAGTTGGGACAGGGGTAATTCACCCCTCCACTTT; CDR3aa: CASSWDRGNSPLHF
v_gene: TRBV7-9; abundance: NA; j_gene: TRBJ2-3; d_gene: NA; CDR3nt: TGTGCCAGCAGCCTCTCAGAGGCAGATACGCAGTATTTT; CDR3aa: CASSLSEADTQYF
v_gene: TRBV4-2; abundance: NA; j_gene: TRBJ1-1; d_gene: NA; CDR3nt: TGTGCCAGCAGCCAAGCTAGGGGTAACACTGAAGCTTTCTTT; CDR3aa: CASSQARGNTEAFF
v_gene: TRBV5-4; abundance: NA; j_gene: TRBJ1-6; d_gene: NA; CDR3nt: TGTGCCAGCAGCTTGGATCCAGGGGATAATTCACCCCTCCACTTT; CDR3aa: CASSLDPGDNSPLHF
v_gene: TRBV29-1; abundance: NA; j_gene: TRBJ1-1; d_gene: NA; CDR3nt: TGCAGCGTTGGAGACACTGAAGCTTTCTTT; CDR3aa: CSVGDTEAFF
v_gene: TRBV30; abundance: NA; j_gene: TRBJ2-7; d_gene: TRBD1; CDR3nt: TGTGCCTGGAGTCAAGGGACAGGGCCCTACGAGCAGTACTTC; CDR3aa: CAWSQGTGPYEQYF
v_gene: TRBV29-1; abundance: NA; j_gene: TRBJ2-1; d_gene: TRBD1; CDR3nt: TGCAGCGTTACAGGGGGCGAGACCGGACGGGGCGGCAATGAGCAGTTCTTC; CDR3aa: CSVTGGETGRGGNEQFF
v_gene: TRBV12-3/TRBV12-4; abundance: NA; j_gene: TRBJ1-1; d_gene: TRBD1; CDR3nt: TGTGCCAGCAGACAGGGGAGGAACACTGAAGCTTTCTTT; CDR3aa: CASRQGRNTEAFF
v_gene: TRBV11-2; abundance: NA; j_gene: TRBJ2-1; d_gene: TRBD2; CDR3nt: TGTGCCAGCATCCTTAGCGGGGATTACAATGAGCAGTTCTTC; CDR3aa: CASILSGDYNEQFF
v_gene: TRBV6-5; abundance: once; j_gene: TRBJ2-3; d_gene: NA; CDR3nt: TGTGCCAGCAGTTACGGGGAGACGGCGGATACGCAGTATTTT; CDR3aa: CASSYGETADTQYF
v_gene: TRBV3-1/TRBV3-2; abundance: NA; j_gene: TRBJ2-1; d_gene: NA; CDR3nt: TGTGCCAGCAGCCGCCTTACGGGGGATGAGCAGTTCTTC; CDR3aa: CASSRLTGDEQFF
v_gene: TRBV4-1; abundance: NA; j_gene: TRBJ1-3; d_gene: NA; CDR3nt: TGCGCCAGCAGCCAAGATCGGCGAGGGTCTGGAAACACCATATATTTT; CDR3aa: CASSQDRRGSGNTIYF